This TCR beta chain was observed in a study of blood T cell repertoires in COVID-19. Study in general: The samples span acute and convalescent COVID-19 from the United States, Italy and Spain. The cDNA or gDNA used as material had been derived from T cells, B-cell-depleted T cells, or PBMCs.

As handled by the study authors: Scientists estimated how many nucleated cells there were by amplifying reference gene primers. TCRdb's copy holds only in-frame clones and misses some; the assay was immunoSEQ multiplex PCR. The DNA was the basis for D and trimming; V, J and clone size are from that table. Of tens of thousands of clones in the sample, more than 70% were seen once. The origin of this receptor is a man in his sixties with active COVID-19. Material for sequencing was peripheral blood.

The CDR3 DNA follows: TGTGCCAGCAGTGGACAGAGCAATCAGCCCCAGCATTTT. Residues: CASSGQSNQPQHF. This chain connects TRBV2 to TRBJ1-5, with D possibly TRBD1 on 5 matching bases. V was trimmed by 4 bases and J by 1 base, leaving 5 bases between them. Germline V gives CDR1 SNHLY, CDR2 FYNNEI. The CDR3 extends over 13 amino acids.